This T cell receptor (beta chain) was identified during a study of cytomegalovirus exposure and HLA in healthy donors. Germline CDR1 is MRHNA and CDR2 is SNTAGT. There are 15 residues in the CDR3. Between the trimmed V and J ends, which lost 3 bases and 3 bases, there was a span of 11 bases. This clone was seen a few times. The antigen remains undetermined. This PCR relied on a set of 60 Vbeta primers and 13 Jbeta primers. Produced via immunoSEQ multiplex PCR; TCRdb's table is partial and in-frame only. The sample lists about 160,000 clones, roughly 77% occurring once. Regarding the study as a whole: The study had only CMV serostatus as immune exposure information.

The chain is built from TRBV6-4 and TRBJ2-2, with a possible D match to TRBD2 (6 bases). The sequencing input was PBMCs. The clonotype originates from a man aged 18 to 30 in good health and CMV-seropositive. This chain's CDR3 is CASSEAAGHTGELFF. In nucleotides, the CDR3 is TGTGCCAGCAGTGAAGCCGCGGGGCACACCGGGGAGCTGTTTTTT.